This T cell receptor (beta chain) was obtained from a study of T cell responses to AZD1222 COVID-19 vaccine. The CDR3 is 12 residues long. Germline V gene sequence: CDR1 SNHLY, CDR2 FYNNEI. V lost 4 bases and J 3 bases, leaving 7 bases between the germline ends. Findings and limits, study-wide: Elevations in Spike-specific TCR breadth and depth followed administration of two AZD1222 doses. In all cases, repertoires were sampled only after the peak T cell response. Spike regions recognized by vaccine-associated CD4 TCRs spanned the protein, led by 160-218 and 743-854. Clonal diversity was possibly underestimated, and white British individuals and females predominated among donors.

A word on this clone: Its antigen is as yet unknown.

Repertoires were generated with immunoSEQ multiplex PCR, while TCRdb's copy carries only in-frame clones and drops some. The sample records some 190,000 clones, 80% to 95% being singletons. The V gene is TRBV2, the J gene TRBJ2-7; D is ambiguous. This sequence was found in an adult who received the AZD1222 COVID-19 vaccine. The specimen comprised peripheral blood, sampled 28 days after the second AZD1222 dose. DNA of the CDR3: TGTGCCAGCAGTGCCGAGAACTACGAGCAGTACTTC. This sequence encodes CASSAENYEQYF.